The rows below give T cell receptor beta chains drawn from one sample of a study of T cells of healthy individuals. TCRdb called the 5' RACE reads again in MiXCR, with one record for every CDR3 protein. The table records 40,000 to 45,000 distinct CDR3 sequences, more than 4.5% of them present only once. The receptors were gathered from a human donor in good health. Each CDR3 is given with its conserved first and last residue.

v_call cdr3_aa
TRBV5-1 CASSLDGTLGNTIYF
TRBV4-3 CASSLSGGNYEQYF
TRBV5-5 CASSLRTENEKLFF
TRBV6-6 CASSRSGGSDTQYF
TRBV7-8 CASSLNRWANTEAFF
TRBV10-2 CASSEGQGNTEAFF
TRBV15 CATSPGTGTNSPLHF
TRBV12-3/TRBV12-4 CASSSGAGNTEAFF
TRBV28 CASSTTGTGVNYGYTF
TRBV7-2 CASSLGTSGGLFF
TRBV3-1 CASSQPTSPAYEQYF
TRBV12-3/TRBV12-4 CASSLTRWATNEKLFF
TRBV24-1 CATRGRDRASGYTF
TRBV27 CASSARQGAKQFF
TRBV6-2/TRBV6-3 CASTLRGARDTEAFF
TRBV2 CATFGPYQETQYF
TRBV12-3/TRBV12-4 CASSPPRDSSYEQYF
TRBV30 CAWNRLGLSGANVLTF
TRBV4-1 CASSQVAGSGNTIYF
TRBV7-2 CASSFRAGGLSSSRSGNTIYF
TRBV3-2 CASSQTRPQGGRTPNPSYNEQFF
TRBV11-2 CASSLEAGVAGELFF
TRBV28 CAHGSMELFF
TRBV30 CAWSGTAADTQYF
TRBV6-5 CASRPTRRLTEAFF
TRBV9 CASNTDGLNTEAFF
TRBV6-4 CASSEGGGGNSPLHF